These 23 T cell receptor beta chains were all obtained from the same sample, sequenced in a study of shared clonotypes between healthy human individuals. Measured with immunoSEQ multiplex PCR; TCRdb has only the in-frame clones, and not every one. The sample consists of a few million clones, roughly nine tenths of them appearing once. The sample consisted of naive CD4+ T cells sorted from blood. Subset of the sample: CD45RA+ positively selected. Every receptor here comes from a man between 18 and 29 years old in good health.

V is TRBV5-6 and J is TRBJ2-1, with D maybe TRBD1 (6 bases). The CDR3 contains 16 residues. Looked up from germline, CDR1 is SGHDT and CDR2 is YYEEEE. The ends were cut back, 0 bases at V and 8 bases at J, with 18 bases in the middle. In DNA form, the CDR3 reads TGTGCCAGCAGCTTGGGGACAGCCTTCTTTGACGATGAGCAGTTCTTC. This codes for CASSLGTAFFDDEQFF.

CDR3 bases: TGTGCCTCGGGGAGGATATCCTACAATGAGCAGTTCTTC. Encoded protein: CASGRISYNEQFF. The chain links TRBV30 to TRBJ2-1; possible D gene TRBD2, 6 bases. The germline CDR1 and CDR2 sequences are GTSNPN and SVGIG (reference sequence). The CDR3 runs 13 residues. Between the trimmed V and J ends, which lost 7 bases and 1 base, there was a span of 11 bases.

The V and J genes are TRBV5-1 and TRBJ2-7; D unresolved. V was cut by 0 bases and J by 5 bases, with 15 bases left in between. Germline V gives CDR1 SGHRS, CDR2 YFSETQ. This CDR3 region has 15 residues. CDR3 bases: TGCGCCAGCAGCTTGGATACCTGGAAACGAAACGAGCAGTACTTC. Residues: CASSLDTWKRNEQYF.

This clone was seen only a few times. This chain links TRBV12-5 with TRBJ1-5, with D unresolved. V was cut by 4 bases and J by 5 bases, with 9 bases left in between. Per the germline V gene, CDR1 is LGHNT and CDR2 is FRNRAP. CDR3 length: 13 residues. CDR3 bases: TGTGCTAGTGGTTCAAGGACTGATCAGCCCCAGCATTTT. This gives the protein CASGSRTDQPQHF.

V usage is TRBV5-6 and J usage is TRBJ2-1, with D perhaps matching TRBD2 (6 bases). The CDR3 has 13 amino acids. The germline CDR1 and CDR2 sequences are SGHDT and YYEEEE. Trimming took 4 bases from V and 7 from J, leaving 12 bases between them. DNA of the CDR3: TGTGCCAGCAGCGGTCGACTAGGGAATGAGCAGTTCTTC. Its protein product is CASSGRLGNEQFF.

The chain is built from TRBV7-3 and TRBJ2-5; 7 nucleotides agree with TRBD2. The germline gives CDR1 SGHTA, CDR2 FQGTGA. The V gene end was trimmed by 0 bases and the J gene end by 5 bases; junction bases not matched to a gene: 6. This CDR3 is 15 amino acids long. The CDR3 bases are TGTGCCAGCAGCTTAACTGCCCAGGGAGGGGAGACCCAGTACTTC. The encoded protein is CASSLTAQGGETQYF.

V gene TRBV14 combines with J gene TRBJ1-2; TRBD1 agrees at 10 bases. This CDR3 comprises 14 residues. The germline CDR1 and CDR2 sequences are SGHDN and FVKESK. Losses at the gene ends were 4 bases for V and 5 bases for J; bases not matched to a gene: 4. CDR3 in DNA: TGTGCCAGCAGCCGACAGGGGGCAGGGTATGGCTACACCTTC. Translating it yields CASSRQGAGYGYTF.

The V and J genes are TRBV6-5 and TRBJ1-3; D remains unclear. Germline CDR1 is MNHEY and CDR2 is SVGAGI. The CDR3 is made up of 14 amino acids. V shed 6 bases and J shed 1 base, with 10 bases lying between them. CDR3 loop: CASRSGVSGNTIYF. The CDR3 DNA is TGTGCCAGCAGGAGCGGAGTTTCTGGAAACACCATATATTTT.

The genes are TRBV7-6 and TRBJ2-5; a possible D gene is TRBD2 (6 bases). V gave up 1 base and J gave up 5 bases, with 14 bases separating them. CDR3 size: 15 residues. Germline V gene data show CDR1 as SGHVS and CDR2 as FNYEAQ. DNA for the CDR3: TGTGCCAGCAGCTTAGAGGGGAGGCCAAGGGAGACCCAGTACTTC. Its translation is CASSLEGRPRETQYF. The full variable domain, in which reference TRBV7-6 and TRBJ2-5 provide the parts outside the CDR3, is GAGVSQSPRYKVTKRGQDVALRCDPISGHVSLYWYRQALGQGPEFLTYFNYEAQQDKSGLPNDRFSAERPEGSISTLTIQRTEQRDSAMYRCASSLEGRPRETQYFGPGTRLLVL.

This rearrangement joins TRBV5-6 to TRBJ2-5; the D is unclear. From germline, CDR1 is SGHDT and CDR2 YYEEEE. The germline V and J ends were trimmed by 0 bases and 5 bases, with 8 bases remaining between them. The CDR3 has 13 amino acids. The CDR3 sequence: CASSLEVRETQYF. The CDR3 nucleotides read TGTGCCAGCAGCTTGGAGGTCAGGGAGACCCAGTACTTC.

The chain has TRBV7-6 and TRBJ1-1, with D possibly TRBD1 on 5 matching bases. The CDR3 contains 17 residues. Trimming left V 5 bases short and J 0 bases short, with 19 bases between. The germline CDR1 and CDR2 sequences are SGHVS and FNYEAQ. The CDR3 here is CASSQKAGGSLNTEAFF. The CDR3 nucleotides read TGTGCCAGCAGCCAGAAGGCGGGGGGATCGCTGAACACTGAAGCTTTCTTT.

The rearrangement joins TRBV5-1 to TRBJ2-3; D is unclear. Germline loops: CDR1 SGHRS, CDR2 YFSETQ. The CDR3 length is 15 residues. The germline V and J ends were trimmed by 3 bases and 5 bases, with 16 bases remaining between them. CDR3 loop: CASSSNQIQGDTQYF. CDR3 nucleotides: TGCGCCAGCAGCTCAAACCAGATCCAAGGAGATACGCAGTATTTT.

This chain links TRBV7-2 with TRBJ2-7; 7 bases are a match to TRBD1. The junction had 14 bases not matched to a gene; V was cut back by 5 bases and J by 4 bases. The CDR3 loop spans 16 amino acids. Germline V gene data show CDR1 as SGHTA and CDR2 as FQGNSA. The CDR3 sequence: CASSLPGTEKGYEQYF. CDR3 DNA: TGTGCCAGCAGCCTCCCCGGGACAGAAAAGGGGTACGAGCAGTACTTC.

The CDR3 loop reads CASSMRRGSRRRESTGELFF. DNA of the CDR3: TGTGCCAGTAGTATGCGTAGGGGGTCCCGACGGCGGGAGTCCACCGGGGAGCTGTTTTTT. The rearrangement uses TRBV19 and TRBJ2-2, with D tentatively TRBD2 (7 bases). Germline lookup yields CDR1 LNHDA and CDR2 SQIVND (reference sequence). The CDR3 has 20 residues. V lost 3 bases and J 4 bases, leaving 27 bases between the germline ends.

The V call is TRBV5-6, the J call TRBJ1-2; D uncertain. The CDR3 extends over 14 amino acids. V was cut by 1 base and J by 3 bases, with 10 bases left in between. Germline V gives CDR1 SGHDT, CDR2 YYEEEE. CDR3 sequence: CASSLMGTDYGYTF. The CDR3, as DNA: TGTGCCAGCAGCTTGATGGGCACGGACTATGGCTACACCTTC.

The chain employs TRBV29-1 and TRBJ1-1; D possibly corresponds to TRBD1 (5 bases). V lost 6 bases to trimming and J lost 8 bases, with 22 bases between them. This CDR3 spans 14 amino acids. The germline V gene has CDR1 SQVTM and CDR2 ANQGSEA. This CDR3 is CSVGVPHQGSEAFF. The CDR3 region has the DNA TGCAGCGTCGGGGTTCCCCATCAGGGTTCCGAAGCTTTCTTT.

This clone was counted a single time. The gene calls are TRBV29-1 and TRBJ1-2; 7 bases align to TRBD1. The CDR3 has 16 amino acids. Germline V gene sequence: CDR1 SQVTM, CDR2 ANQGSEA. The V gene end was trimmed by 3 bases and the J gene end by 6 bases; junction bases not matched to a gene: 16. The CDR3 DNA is TGCAGCGTTGACCTCCGACAGGGAGGTTCTGACGATGGCTACACCTTC. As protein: CSVDLRQGGSDDGYTF.

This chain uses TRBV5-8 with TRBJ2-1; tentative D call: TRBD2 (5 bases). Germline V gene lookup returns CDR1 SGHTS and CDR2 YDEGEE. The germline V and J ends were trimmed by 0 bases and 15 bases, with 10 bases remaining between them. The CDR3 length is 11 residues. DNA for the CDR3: TGTGCCAGCAGCTTGGGGGGAGCGGTGTTCTTC. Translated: CASSLGGAVFF.

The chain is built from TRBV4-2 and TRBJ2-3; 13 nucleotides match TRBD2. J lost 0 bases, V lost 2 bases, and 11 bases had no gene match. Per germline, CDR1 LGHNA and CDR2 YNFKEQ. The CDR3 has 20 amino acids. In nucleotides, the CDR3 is TGTGCCAGCAGCCAACAATGGACTAGCGGGAGAATTTTGAGCACAGATACGCAGTATTTT. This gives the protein CASSQQWTSGRILSTDTQYF.

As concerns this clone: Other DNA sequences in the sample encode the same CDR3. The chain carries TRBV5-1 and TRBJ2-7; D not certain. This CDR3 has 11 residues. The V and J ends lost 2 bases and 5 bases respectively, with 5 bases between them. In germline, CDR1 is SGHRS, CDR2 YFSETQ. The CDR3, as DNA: TGCGCCAGCAGCTTAACCGACGAGCAGTACTTC. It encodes CASSLTDEQYF.

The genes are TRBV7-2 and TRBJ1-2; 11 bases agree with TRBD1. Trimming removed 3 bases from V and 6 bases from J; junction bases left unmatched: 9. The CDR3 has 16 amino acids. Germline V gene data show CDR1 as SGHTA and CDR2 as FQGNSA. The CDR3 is CASSFIRGQGDHGYTF. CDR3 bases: TGTGCCAGCAGCTTTATTAGGGGACAGGGGGATCATGGCTACACCTTC. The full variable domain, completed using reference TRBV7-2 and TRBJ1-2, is GAGVSQSPSNKVTEKGKDVELRCDPISGHTALYWYRQSLGQGLEFLIYFQGNSAPDKSGLPSDRFSAERTGGSVSTLTIQRTQQEDSAVYLCASSFIRGQGDHGYTFGSGTRLTVV.

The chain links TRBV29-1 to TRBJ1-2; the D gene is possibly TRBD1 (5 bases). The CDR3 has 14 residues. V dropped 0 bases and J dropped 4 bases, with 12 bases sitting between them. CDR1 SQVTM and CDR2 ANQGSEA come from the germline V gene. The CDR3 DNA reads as TGCAGCGTTGAAGATCGGGGGAGCGGCTATGGCTACACCTTC. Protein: CSVEDRGSGYGYTF.

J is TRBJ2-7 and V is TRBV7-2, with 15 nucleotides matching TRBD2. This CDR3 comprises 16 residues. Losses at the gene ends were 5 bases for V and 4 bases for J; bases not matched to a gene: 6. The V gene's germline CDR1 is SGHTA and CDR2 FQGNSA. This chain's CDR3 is CASSTSGTSGRYEQYF. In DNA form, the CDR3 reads TGTGCCAGCAGCACGAGCGGGACTAGCGGGAGGTACGAGCAGTACTTC.